These 8 T cell receptor beta chains share one sample of origin, sequenced in a study of blood T cells in healthy people across ages. Sample-barcoded 5' priming and a J-beta primer mix drove a second PCR of about 6 to 12 cycles. TCRdb called the 5' RACE reads again in MiXCR, with one record for every CDR3 protein. The sample has approximately 780,000 distinct CDR3 sequences, more than 25% seen once. The sample was also linked to a second study, of T cells of mothers and their children.

Source material: blood. The origin of the receptors is a boy aged 5 to 17 in good health.

There are a few counts of this clonotype. This chain links TRBV4-1 with TRBJ2-5, with D uncertain. The CDR3 loop spans 15 amino acids. Trimming took 0 bases from V and 7 from J, leaving 15 bases between them. Germline V gene data show CDR1 as MGHRA and CDR2 as YSYEKL. CDR3 coding DNA: TGCGCCAGCAGCCAAGAATGGCAACCCCACTGGACCCAGTACTTC. Its protein product is CASSQEWQPHWTQYF.

The rearrangement uses TRBV7-9 and TRBJ1-5, with D possibly TRBD1 on 6 matching bases. Between the trimmed V and J ends, which lost 3 bases and 2 bases, there was a span of 14 bases. Germline V lookup: CDR1 SEHNR, CDR2 FQNEAQ (reference sequence). The CDR3 totals 16 residues. In DNA form, the CDR3 reads TGTGCCAGCAGCTTCGAACAGGGAGTGGGCAATCAGCCCCAGCATTTT. Translating it yields CASSFEQGVGNQPQHF.

J is TRBJ2-5 and V is TRBV20-1; TRBD2 might be the D (5 bases). There are 13 residues in the CDR3. V was trimmed by 1 base and J by 5 bases, leaving 11 bases between them. CDR1 DFQATT and CDR2 SNEGSKA come from the germline V gene (reference sequence). The CDR3 DNA reads TGCAGTGCTAGAGGGTGGCCGGGGGAGACCCAGTACTTC. This encodes CSARGWPGETQYF.

The chain has TRBV7-2 and TRBJ1-5; 9 nucleotides match TRBD1. The ends lost 5 bases at V and 1 base at J; junction bases unmatched: 3. This CDR3 spans 15 amino acids. From germline, CDR1 is SGHTA and CDR2 FQGNSA. CDR3 sequence (DNA): TGTGCCAGCAGCCACAGGGGGCGAAGCAATCAGCCCCAGCATTTT. Translating it yields CASSHRGRSNQPQHF.

V and J are TRBV9 and TRBJ2-5; D may be TRBD1 or TRBD2 (5 bases each). The CDR3 is 14 amino acids. The V and J ends lost 4 bases and 6 bases respectively, with 16 bases between them. CDR1 SGDLS and CDR2 YYNGEE come from the germline V gene. The CDR3 DNA sequence: TGTGCCAGCAGCCCGGGGCCTGGGATGAAGACCCAGTACTTC. This translates into CASSPGPGMKTQYF.

This clonotype occurred a few times. The V call is TRBV20-1, the J call TRBJ2-3; possible D gene TRBD2, 6 bases. Germline V CDR1 and CDR2: DFQATT, SNEGSKA (reference sequence). This CDR3 has 14 residues. V was trimmed by 6 bases and J by 3 bases, leaving 16 bases between them. In nucleotides, the CDR3 is TGCAGTGCCAGTCTGGGGGGAATAACAGATACGCAGTATTTT. It translates to CSASLGGITDTQYF.

This clonotype was picked up a small number of times. The chain couples TRBV4-2 to TRBJ2-5, with 9 bases lining up with TRBD2. V lost 2 bases and J lost 2; bases outside the gene matches: 6. This CDR3 has 16 amino acids. Germline CDR1 and CDR2: LGHNA and YNFKEQ. CDR3 bases: TGTGCCAGCAGCCAACAAGCGGGGGGAGATCAAGAGACCCAGTACTTC. Protein sequence: CASSQQAGGDQETQYF.

The V and J genes are TRBV18 and TRBJ2-3; D not certain. V lost 0 bases, J lost 4 bases, and 14 bases lay in between. Germline CDR1 is KGHSH and CDR2 is LQKENI. The CDR3 has 16 residues. The CDR3 nucleotides read TGTGCCAGCTCACCACCGGCAACTACCCGCGCAGATACGCAGTATTTT. This translates into CASSPPATTRADTQYF.